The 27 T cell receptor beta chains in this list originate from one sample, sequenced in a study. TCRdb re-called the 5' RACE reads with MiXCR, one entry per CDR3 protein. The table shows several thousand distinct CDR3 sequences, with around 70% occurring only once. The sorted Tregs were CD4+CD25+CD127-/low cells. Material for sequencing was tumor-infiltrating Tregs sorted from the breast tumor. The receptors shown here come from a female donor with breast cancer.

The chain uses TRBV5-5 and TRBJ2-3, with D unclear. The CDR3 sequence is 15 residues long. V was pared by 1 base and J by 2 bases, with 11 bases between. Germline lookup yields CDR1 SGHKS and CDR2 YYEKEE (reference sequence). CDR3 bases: TGTGCCAGCAGCTTGTGGAAGACCTCCACAGATACGCAGTATTTT. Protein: CASSLWKTSTDTQYF.

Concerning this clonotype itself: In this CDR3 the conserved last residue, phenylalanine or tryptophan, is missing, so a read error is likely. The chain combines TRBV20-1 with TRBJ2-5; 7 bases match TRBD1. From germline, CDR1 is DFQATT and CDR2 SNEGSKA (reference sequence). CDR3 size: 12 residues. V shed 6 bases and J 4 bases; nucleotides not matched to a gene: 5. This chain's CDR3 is CSAIGGGETQYS. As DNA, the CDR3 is TGCAGTGCGATAGGGGGCGGAGAGACCCAGTACTCC.

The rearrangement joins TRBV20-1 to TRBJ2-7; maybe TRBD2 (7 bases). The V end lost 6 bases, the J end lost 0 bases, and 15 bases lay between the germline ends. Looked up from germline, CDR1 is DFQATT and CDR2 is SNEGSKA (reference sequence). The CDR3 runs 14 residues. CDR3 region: CSARGGPNSYEQYF. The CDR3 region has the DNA TGCAGTGCCCGCGGGGGCCCGAACTCCTACGAGCAGTACTTC.

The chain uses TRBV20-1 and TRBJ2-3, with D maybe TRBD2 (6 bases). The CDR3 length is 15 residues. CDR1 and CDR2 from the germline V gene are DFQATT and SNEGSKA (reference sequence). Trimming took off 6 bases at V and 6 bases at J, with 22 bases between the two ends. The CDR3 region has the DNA TGCAGTGCCCATACTGGGACTTCAACGGCCGATACGCAGTATTTT. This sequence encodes CSAHTGTSTADTQYF.

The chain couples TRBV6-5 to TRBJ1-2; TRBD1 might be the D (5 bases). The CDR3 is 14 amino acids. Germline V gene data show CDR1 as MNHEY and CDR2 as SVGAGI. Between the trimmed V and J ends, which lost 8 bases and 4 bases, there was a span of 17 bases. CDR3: CASLRRPDSYGYTF. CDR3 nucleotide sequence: TGTGCCAGCCTCCGACGTCCAGACAGCTATGGCTACACCTTC.

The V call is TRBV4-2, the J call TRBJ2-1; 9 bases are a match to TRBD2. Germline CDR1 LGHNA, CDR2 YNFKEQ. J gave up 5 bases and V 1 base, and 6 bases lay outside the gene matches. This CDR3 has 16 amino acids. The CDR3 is CASSQGKLAGHNEQFF. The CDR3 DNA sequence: TGTGCCAGCAGCCAAGGGAAACTAGCGGGCCACAATGAGCAGTTCTTC.

CDR3 sequence (DNA): TGTGCCAGCACTATACAGGGGAAGGGCTTAGCTTTCTTT. Translation gives CASTIQGKGLAFF. V and J are TRBV6-5 and TRBJ1-1, with 7 bases lining up with TRBD1. Looked up from germline, CDR1 is MNHEY and CDR2 is SVGAGI. J lost 10 bases, V lost 7 bases, and 12 bases had no gene match. The CDR3 has 13 residues.

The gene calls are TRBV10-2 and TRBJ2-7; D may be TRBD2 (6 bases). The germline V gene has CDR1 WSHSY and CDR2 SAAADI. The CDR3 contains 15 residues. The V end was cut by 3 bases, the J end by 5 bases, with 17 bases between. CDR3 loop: CASSDGDGGLDEQYF. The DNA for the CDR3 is TGCGCCAGCAGTGACGGAGACGGGGGTTTGGACGAGCAGTACTTC.

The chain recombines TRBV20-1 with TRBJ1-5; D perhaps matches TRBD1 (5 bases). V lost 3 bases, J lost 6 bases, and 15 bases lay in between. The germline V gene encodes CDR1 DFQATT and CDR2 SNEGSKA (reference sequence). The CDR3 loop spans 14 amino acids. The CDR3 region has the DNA TGCAGTGCTAGTAGACAGTCACCCGGTCAGCCCCAGCATTTT. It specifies CSASRQSPGQPQHF.

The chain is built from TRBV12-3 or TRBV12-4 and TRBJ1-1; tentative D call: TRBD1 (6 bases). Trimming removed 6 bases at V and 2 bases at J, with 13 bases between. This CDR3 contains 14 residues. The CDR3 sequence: CASRVGQQNTEAFF. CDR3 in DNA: TGTGCCAGCAGGGTGGGACAACAAAACACTGAAGCTTTCTTT.

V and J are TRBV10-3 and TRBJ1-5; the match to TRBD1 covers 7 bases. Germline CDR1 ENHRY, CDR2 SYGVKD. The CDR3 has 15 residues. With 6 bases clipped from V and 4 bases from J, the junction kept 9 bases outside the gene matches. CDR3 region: CAIRQSSGQNQPQHF. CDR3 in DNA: TGTGCCATCAGACAAAGCTCGGGACAGAATCAGCCCCAGCATTTT.

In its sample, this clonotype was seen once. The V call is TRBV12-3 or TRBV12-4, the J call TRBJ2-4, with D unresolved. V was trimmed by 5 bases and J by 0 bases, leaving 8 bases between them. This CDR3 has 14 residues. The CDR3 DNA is TGTGCCAGCAGTACGACGGTAGCCAAAAACATTCAGTACTTC. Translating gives CASSTTVAKNIQYF.

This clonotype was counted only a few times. As DNA, the CDR3 is TGTGCCAGCAGGCCCAGGGGAAGCGGGGCCAACGTCCTGACTTTC. As protein: CASRPRGSGANVLTF. This chain connects TRBV27 to TRBJ2-6, with D perhaps matching TRBD1 (6 bases). CDR3 length: 15 amino acids. Deletions cut 6 bases from V and 4 bases from J, with 13 bases between. The germline V gene encodes CDR1 MNHEY and CDR2 SMNVEV (reference sequence).

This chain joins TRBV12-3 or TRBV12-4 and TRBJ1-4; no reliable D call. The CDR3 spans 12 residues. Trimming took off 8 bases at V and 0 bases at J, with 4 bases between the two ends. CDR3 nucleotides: TGTGCCAGCCGTGCAACTAATGAAAAACTGTTTTTT. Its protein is CASRATNEKLFF.

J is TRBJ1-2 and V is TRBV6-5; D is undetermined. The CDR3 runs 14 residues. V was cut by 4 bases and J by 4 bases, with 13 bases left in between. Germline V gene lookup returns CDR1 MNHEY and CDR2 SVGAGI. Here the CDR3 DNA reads TGTGCCAGCAGTTCCAGTTTGGGCAGCTATGGCTACACCTTC. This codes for CASSSSLGSYGYTF.

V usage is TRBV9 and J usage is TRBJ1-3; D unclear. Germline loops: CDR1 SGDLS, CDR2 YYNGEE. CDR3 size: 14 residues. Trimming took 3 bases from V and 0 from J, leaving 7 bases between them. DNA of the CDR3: TGTGCCAGCAGCGGAGACATCTCTGGAAACACCATATATTTT. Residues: CASSGDISGNTIYF.

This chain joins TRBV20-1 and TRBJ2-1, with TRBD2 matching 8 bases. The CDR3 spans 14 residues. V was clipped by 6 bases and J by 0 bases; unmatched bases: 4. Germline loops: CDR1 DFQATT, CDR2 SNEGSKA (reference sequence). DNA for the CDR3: TGCAGTGCGGTGGGACTAGGCTCCTACAATGAGCAGTTCTTC. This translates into CSAVGLGSYNEQFF.

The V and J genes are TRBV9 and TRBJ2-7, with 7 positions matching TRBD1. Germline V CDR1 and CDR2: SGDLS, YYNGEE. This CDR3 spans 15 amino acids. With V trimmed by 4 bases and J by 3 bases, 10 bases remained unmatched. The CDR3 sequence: CASSLGTASNYEQYF. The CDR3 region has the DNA TGTGCCAGCAGCCTCGGGACAGCAAGCAACTACGAGCAGTACTTC.

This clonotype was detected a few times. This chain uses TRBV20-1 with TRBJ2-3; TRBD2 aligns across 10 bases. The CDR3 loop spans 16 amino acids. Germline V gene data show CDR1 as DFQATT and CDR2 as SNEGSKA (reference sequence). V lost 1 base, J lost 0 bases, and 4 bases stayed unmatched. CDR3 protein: CSARASSGGSTDTQYF. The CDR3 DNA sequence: TGCAGTGCTAGAGCGTCTAGCGGGGGAAGCACAGATACGCAGTATTTT.

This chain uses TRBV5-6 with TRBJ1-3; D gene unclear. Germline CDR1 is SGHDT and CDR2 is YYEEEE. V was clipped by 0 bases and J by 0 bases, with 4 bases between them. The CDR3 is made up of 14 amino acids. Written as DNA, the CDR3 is TGTGCCAGCAGCTTGGGACACTCTGGAAACACCATATATTTT. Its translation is CASSLGHSGNTIYF.

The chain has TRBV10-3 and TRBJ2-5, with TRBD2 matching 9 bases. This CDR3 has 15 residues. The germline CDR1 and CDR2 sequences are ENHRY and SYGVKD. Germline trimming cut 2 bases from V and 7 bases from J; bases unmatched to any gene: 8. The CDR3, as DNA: TGTGCCATCAGTGAGGAGGGGAAGACTAGCGGGACCCAGTACTTC. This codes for CAISEEGKTSGTQYF.

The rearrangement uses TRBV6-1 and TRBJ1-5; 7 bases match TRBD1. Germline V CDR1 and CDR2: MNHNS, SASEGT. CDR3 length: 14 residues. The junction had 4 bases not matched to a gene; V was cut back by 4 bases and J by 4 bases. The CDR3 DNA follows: TGTGCCAGCAGTGTATCAGGGGGAAATCAGCCCCAGCATTTT. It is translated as CASSVSGGNQPQHF.

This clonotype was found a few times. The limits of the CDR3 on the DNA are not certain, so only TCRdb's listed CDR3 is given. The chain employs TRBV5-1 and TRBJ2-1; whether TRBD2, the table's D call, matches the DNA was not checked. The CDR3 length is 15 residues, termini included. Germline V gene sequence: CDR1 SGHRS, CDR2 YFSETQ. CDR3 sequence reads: CASSTSGGLWDEQFF.

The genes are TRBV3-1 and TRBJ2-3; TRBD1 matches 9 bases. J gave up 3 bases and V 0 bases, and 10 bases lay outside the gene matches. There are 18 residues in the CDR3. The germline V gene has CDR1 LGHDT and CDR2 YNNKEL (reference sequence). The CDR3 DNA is TGTGCCAGCAGCCAAGATCAGCCCGGGACAGGGCTTACAGATACGCAGTATTTT. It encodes CASSQDQPGTGLTDTQYF.

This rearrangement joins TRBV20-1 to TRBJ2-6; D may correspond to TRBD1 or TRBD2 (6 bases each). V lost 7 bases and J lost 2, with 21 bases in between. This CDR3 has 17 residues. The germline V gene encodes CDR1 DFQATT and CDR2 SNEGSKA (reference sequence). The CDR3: CSVSLTGRGAGANVLTF. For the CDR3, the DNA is TGCAGTGTTAGCCTAACAGGGCGCGGGGCTGGGGCCAACGTCCTGACTTTC.

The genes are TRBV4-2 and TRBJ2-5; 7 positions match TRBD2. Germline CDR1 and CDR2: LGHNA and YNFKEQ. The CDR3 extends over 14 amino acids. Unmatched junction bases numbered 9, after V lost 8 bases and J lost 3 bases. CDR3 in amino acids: CASGDKAGEETQYF. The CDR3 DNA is TGTGCCAGCGGTGACAAGGCGGGAGAAGAGACCCAGTACTTC.

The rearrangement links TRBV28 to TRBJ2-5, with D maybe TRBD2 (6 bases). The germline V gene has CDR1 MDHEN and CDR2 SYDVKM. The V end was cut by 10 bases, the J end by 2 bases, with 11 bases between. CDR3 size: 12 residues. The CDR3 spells CATGTRQETQYF. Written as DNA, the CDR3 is TGTGCCACCGGGACTCGACAAGAGACCCAGTACTTC.